This is a list of T cell receptor beta chains from one sample in a study of read filtering for tumor transcriptome and immune sequencing. TCRdb re-called the reads with MiXCR, one entry per CDR3 protein. The table has approximately 65,000 distinct CDR3 sequences, approximately 13% seen once. Sequencing was performed on a population of CD138-negative cells sorted from bone marrow. The receptors stem from a donor over 35 with multiple myeloma. CDR3s include the opening cysteine and the closing phenylalanine or tryptophan. D genes are given only for firm matches. Not all rows give a size; the values are once, few, many and, for expanded clones, a class.

DNA	CDR3	V	J	size	D
TGTGCCAGCAGTGGGGAATCGACTAGCGGAAAAGAGACCCAGTACTTC	CASSGESTSGKETQYF	TRBV6-5	TRBJ2-5	many	TRBD2
TGTGCCAGCAGCAAATCAGGGTTAAATGAGCAGTTCTTC	CASSKSGLNEQFF	TRBV7-2	TRBJ2-1	few	NA
TGTGCCAGCAGCTTAGGCCGACAAACCACCGGGGAGCTGTTTTTT	CASSLGRQTTGELFF	TRBV7-3	TRBJ2-2	NA	NA
TGTGCCAGCACCCTTCTCAGGGACAATACGCAGTATTTT	CASTLLRDNTQYF	TRBV6-2/TRBV6-3	TRBJ2-3	few	NA
TGTGCCAGCAGCTTACCGCAGGGTTTCGAGCAGTACTTC	CASSLPQGFEQYF	TRBV7-9	TRBJ2-7	NA	NA
TGCGCCAGCATGAGCGGGAGCGCCTACGAGCAGTACTTC	CASMSGSAYEQYF	TRBV5-1	TRBJ2-7	many	TRBD2
TGCAGTGCTAGTTCTGACAATGAGCAGTTCTTC	CSASSDNEQFF	TRBV20-1	TRBJ2-1	many	NA
TGCAGCGTTGGATTATTTAGCGGGAGCAATGAGCAGTTCTTC	CSVGLFSGSNEQFF	TRBV29-1	TRBJ2-1	few	TRBD2
TGTGCCAGCAGTCACACGACTAGCGGGAGCAACGAGCAGTACTTC	CASSHTTSGSNEQYF	TRBV28	TRBJ2-7	many	TRBD2
TGCAGTGCTCACGACAGGGTGTCTGAAAAACTGTTTTTT	CSAHDRVSEKLFF	TRBV20-1	TRBJ1-4	many	TRBD1
TGCAGTGCTCCAAACAGCCTGGCCTACAACTATGGCTACACCTTC	CSAPNSLAYNYGYTF	TRBV20-1	TRBJ1-2	NA	NA